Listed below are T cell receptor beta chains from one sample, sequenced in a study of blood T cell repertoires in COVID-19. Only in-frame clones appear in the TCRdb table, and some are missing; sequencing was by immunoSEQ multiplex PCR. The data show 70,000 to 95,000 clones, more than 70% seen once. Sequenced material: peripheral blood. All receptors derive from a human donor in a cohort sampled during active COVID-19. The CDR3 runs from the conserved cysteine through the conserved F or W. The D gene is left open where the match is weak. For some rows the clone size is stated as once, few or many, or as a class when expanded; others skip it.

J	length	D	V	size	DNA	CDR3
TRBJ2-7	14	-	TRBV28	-	TGTGCCAGCAGTTTTAACTTTCGCTCCTACGAGCAGTACTTC	CASSFNFRSYEQYF
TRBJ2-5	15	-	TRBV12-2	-	TGTGCAAGTCGCTTAGATCCGGACAGCCAAGAGACCCAGTACTTC	CASRLDPDSQETQYF
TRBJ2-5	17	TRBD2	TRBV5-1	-	TGCGCCAGCAGCTGGGGGACTAGCGGGCGGTACCAAGAGACCCAGTACTTC	CASSWGTSGRYQETQYF
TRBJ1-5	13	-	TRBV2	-	TGTGCCACCCGAGAGAGTAGCAATCAGCCCCAGCATTTT	CATRESSNQPQHF
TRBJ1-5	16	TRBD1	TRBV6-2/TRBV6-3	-	TGTGCCAGCAGCATTTCCGGGACAGGGGGCAATCAGCCCCAGCATTTT	CASSISGTGGNQPQHF
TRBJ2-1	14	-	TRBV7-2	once	TGTGCCAGCAGCTTAGCGAGGGATTACAATGAGCAGTTCTTC	CASSLARDYNEQFF
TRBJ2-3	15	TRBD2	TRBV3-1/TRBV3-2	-	TGTGCCAGCAGCCCGACTAGCGGGAGCACAGATACGCAGTATTTT	CASSPTSGSTDTQYF
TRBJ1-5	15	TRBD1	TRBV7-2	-	TGTGCCAGCAGCTTAGGGCGACAGGGGCGACAGCCCCAGCATTTT	CASSLGRQGRQPQHF
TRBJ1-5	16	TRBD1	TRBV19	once	TGTGCCAGTAGTGGGACAGGGGGAAATAGCAATCAGCCCCAGCATTTT	CASSGTGGNSNQPQHF
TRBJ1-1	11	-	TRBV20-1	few	TGCGGGGGTTGGGGGGACACTGAAGCTTTCTTT	CGGWGDTEAFF
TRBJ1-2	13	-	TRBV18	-	TGTGCCAGCTCACCAGACAGGAGCTATGGCTACACCTTC	CASSPDRSYGYTF
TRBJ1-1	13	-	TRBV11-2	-	TGTGCCAGCAGCTTAGGTCCGGGTCAGCGGGCTTTCTTT	CASSLGPGQRAFF
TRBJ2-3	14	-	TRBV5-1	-	TGCGCCAGCAGCCGCAGCGCGGAAGTAGATACGCAGTATTTT	CASSRSAEVDTQYF
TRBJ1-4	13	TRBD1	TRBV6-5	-	TGTGCCAGCGCGGACAGGGGGTTTGAAAAACTGTTTTTT	CASADRGFEKLFF
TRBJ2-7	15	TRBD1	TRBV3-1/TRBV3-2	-	TGTGCCAGCAGCCAAGATACCGGGACAGGGAGGGAGCAGTACTTC	CASSQDTGTGREQYF
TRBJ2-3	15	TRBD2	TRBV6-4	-	TGTGCCAGCAGTGCTGCGGGAGAATCCACAGATACGCAGTATTTT	CASSAAGESTDTQYF
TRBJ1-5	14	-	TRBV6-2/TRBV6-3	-	TGTGCCAGCAGTTACGACCGAGGACAGTGGCCCCAGCATTTT	CASSYDRGQWPQHF
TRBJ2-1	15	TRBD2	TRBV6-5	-	TGTGCCAGCAGGACCCTAGCGGGGGGTTACAATGAGCAGTTCTTC	CASRTLAGGYNEQFF
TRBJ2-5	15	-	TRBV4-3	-	TGCGCCAGCAGCCAAGATGTGGACTACCAAGAGACCCAGTACTTC	CASSQDVDYQETQYF
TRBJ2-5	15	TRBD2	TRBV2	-	TGTGCCAGCAGAGGACTAGCGTCGTACCAAGAGACCCAGTACTTC	CASRGLASYQETQYF
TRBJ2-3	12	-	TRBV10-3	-	TGTGCCATCAGTGGTTACACAGATACGCAGTATTTT	CAISGYTDTQYF
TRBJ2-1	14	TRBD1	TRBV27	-	TGTGCCAGCAGTATTAGACAGGGTCCGGATGAGCAGTTCTTC	CASSIRQGPDEQFF
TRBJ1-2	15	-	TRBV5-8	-	TGTGCCAGCAGCACGGGGGTCGGGGGGGTCTATGGCTACACCTTC	CASSTGVGGVYGYTF
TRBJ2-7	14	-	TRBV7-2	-	TGTGCCAGCAGCTTAGTTCGCGGTTCCTACGAGCAGTACTTC	CASSLVRGSYEQYF
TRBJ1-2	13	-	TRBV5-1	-	TGCGCCAGCAGCTTACGGCAGGAAACTGGCTACACCTTC	CASSLRQETGYTF
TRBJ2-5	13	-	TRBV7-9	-	TGTGCCAGCAGCCCTAGGGGGGGGGAGACCCAGTACTTC	CASSPRGGETQYF
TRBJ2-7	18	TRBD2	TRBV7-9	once	TGTGCCAGCAGCTCACAACTTCTTCTAGCGGGACAGAATTACGAGCAGTACTTC	CASSSQLLLAGQNYEQYF